This entry lists 22 T cell receptor beta chains sequenced from one sample in a study of blood T cell repertoires in COVID-19. Measured with immunoSEQ multiplex PCR; TCRdb has only the in-frame clones, and not every one. The sample consists of over 95,000 clones, around four fifths of them appearing once. The material sequenced was peripheral blood. The receptors here all came from a woman aged 40 to 55 with acute or convalescent COVID-19.

Only a few counts were recorded for this clone. V and J are TRBV18 and TRBJ2-4, with a weak D call TRBD2 (5 bases). CDR3 length equals 18 residues. V was pared by 3 bases and J by 2 bases, with 20 bases between. The germline gives CDR1 KGHSH, CDR2 LQKENI. The CDR3 DNA reads TGTGCCAGCTCACCTGTTGGGCGGGCGGGTTCTACCAAAAACATTCAGTACTTC. Amino acids: CASSPVGRAGSTKNIQYF.

The J gene is TRBJ2-1, the V gene TRBV9; 9 nucleotides agree with TRBD2. Germline CDR1 reads SGDLS; CDR2 reads YYNGEE. The CDR3 has 16 amino acids. V lost 1 base and J lost 6; bases outside the gene matches: 8. The CDR3 sequence: CASSVKVAGALNEQFF. In nucleotides, the CDR3 is TGTGCCAGCAGCGTAAAGGTAGCGGGGGCCCTCAATGAGCAGTTCTTC.

The CDR3 loop reads CASSVVAGGRTDTQYF. The CDR3 region has the DNA TGTGCCAGCAGCGTAGTAGCGGGGGGGCGCACAGATACGCAGTATTTT. This rearrangement joins TRBV9 to TRBJ2-3; TRBD2 agrees at 11 bases. The CDR3 spans 16 residues. CDR1 and CDR2 (germline): SGDLS, YYNGEE. J gave up 1 base and V 0 bases, and 1 base lay outside the gene matches.

The V and J genes are TRBV15 and TRBJ1-1; D call uncertain. The V end was cut by 1 base, the J end by 7 bases, with 7 bases between. CDR3 size: 12 residues. The germline gives CDR1 LNHNV, CDR2 YYDKDF (reference sequence). The CDR3 sequence is CATSRVAGEAFF. CDR3 in DNA: TGTGCCACCAGCAGAGTGGCAGGTGAAGCTTTCTTT. Full variable domain (rest looked up from reference TRBV15 and TRBJ1-1): DAMVIQNPRYQVTQFGKPVTLSCSQTLNHNVMYWYQQKSSQAPKLLFHYYDKDFNNEADTPDNFQSRRPNTSFCFLDIRSPGLGDTAMYLCATSRVAGEAFFGQGTRLTVV.

The V and J genes are TRBV30 and TRBJ1-1; 8 nucleotides align to TRBD1. The CDR3 sequence is 11 residues long. V lost 5 bases to trimming and J lost 6 bases; unmatched junction nucleotides: 2. Germline CDR1 is GTSNPN and CDR2 is SVGIG (reference sequence). Here the CDR3 reads CAWARGPEAFF. The CDR3 region has the DNA TGTGCCTGGGCCAGGGGGCCTGAAGCTTTCTTT.

V gene TRBV10-3 combines with J gene TRBJ2-3; 10 positions agree with TRBD2. The trim removed 2 bases at V and 2 bases at J, leaving 7 bases unmatched. The CDR3 is 17 amino acids. Looked up from germline, CDR1 is ENHRY and CDR2 is SYGVKD. The CDR3, as DNA: TGTGCCATCAGTGAGCAACCAGCGGGGGGGAACACAGATACGCAGTATTTT. Its protein product is CAISEQPAGGNTDTQYF.

The chain is built from TRBV20-1 and TRBJ1-2, with D unresolved. The CDR3 is 11 residues long. In germline, CDR1 is DFQATT, CDR2 SNEGSKA (reference sequence). Trimming removed 6 bases from V and 4 bases from J, with 9 bases in between. This CDR3 reads CSASASYGYTF. The CDR3 region has the DNA TGCAGTGCCAGCGCCAGCTATGGCTACACCTTC.

This chain joins TRBV5-4 and TRBJ2-2; no firm D call. Germline loops: CDR1 SGHNT, CDR2 YYREEE (reference sequence). V was cut by 4 bases and J by 0 bases, with 7 bases left in between. The CDR3 contains 14 residues. CDR3 DNA: TGTGCCAGCAGCCGCCCAGCGAACACCGGGGAGCTGTTTTTT. Translated, it gives CASSRPANTGELFF.

This clone was picked up one time. The chain employs TRBV12-3 or TRBV12-4 and TRBJ1-2; tentative D call: TRBD1 (6 bases). This CDR3 region has 12 residues. Trimming shortened V by 7 bases and J by 6 bases, and 12 bases separated the two germline ends. The CDR3 loop is CASTRGGDGYTF. Here the CDR3 DNA reads TGTGCCAGCACCCGTGGGGGCGATGGCTACACCTTC.

The chain employs TRBV9 and TRBJ2-1, with D uncertain. The ends were cut back, 0 bases at V and 0 bases at J, with 7 bases in the middle. Germline V CDR1 and CDR2: SGDLS, YYNGEE. CDR3 size: 15 residues. CDR3 amino acids: CASSVASSSYNEQFF. The CDR3 nucleotides are TGTGCCAGCAGCGTAGCGTCCAGCTCCTACAATGAGCAGTTCTTC.

This sequence joins TRBV7-2 and TRBJ1-2; 9 nucleotides agree with TRBD1. The CDR3 totals 14 residues. The V gene end was trimmed by 5 bases and the J gene end by 6 bases; junction bases not matched to a gene: 7. CDR1 is SGHTA and CDR2 is FQGNSA in the germline V gene. The CDR3, as DNA: TGTGCCAGCAGCCCGTGGACAGGGGTGGATGGCTACACCTTC. The encoded protein is CASSPWTGVDGYTF.

The chain recombines TRBV29-1 with TRBJ1-1; 7 bases line up with TRBD1. Losses at the gene ends were 7 bases for V and 7 bases for J; bases not matched to a gene: 15. CDR3 length: 14 amino acids. Germline CDR1 and CDR2: SQVTM and ANQGSEA. CDR3 in DNA: TGCAGCGATTCCTCCCGGGACAGAGTTAATGAAGCTTTCTTT. Protein: CSDSSRDRVNEAFF.

The chain combines TRBV6-1 with TRBJ1-2; TRBD1 is a possible D gene (6 bases). There are 18 residues in the CDR3. Germline CDR1 and CDR2: MNHNS and SASEGT. Trimming took 4 bases from V and 2 from J, leaving 23 bases between them. The CDR3 protein is CASSGLAPRTALNYGYTF. For the CDR3, the DNA is TGTGCCAGCAGTGGTCTGGCCCCTAGGACAGCTTTAAACTATGGCTACACCTTC.

The chain is built from TRBV15 and TRBJ1-5, with unresolved D. The germline V gene encodes CDR1 LNHNV and CDR2 YYDKDF (reference sequence). The CDR3 has 13 residues. V gave up 0 bases and J gave up 4 bases, with 4 bases separating them. The CDR3 here is CATSREENQPQHF. The CDR3 coding sequence is TGTGCCACCAGCAGAGAGGAGAATCAGCCCCAGCATTTT. Complete variable domain (other parts from reference TRBV15 and TRBJ1-5): DAMVIQNPRYQVTQFGKPVTLSCSQTLNHNVMYWYQQKSSQAPKLLFHYYDKDFNNEADTPDNFQSRRPNTSFCFLDIRSPGLGDTAMYLCATSREENQPQHFGDGTRLSIL.

This chain uses TRBV11-3 with TRBJ1-1; 9 nucleotides agree with TRBD1. Per germline, CDR1 SGHNT and CDR2 YENEEA. This CDR3 has 13 amino acids. V shed 5 bases, J shed 5 bases, and the junction held 3 bases outside the gene matches. CDR3 protein: CASSGTGSTEAFF. The CDR3 coding sequence is TGTGCCAGCAGCGGGACAGGGTCAACTGAAGCTTTCTTT.

The rearrangement links TRBV7-2 to TRBJ2-7, with 11 positions matching TRBD2. The junction had 9 bases not matched to a gene; V was cut back by 0 bases and J by 11 bases. There are 15 residues in the CDR3. From germline, CDR1 is SGHTA and CDR2 FQGNSA. CDR3 bases: TGTGCCAGCAGCTTAGCGGGAATAGCGGGGGGGGTGGAGTACTTC. Translating it yields CASSLAGIAGGVEYF.

The chain uses TRBV7-2 and TRBJ1-3; no definite D call. Trimming cost V 2 bases and J 8 bases, with 16 bases left between them. The CDR3 has 15 amino acids. CDR1 and CDR2 (germline): SGHTA, FQGNSA. The CDR3 nucleotides read TGTGCCAGCAGCTTAAATGAGCGGCTTCAGCACACCATATATTTT. This translates into CASSLNERLQHTIYF.

J is TRBJ2-3 and V is TRBV24-1, with 10 bases identical to TRBD1. With V trimmed by 3 bases and J by 1 base, 3 bases remained unmatched. The V gene's germline CDR1 is KGHDR and CDR2 SFDVKD. The CDR3 is 16 amino acids. The CDR3 here is CATSDRQGAGTDTQYF. In nucleotides, the CDR3 is TGTGCCACCAGTGATAGACAGGGGGCCGGCACAGATACGCAGTATTTT.

CDR3: CASSLSGGRTDTQYF. In nucleotides, the CDR3 is TGCGCCAGCAGCCTTAGCGGGGGGCGCACAGATACGCAGTATTTT. The chain links TRBV5-1 to TRBJ2-3, with 10 bases fitting TRBD2. Germline CDR1 SGHRS, CDR2 YFSETQ. CDR3 length equals 15 residues. J was trimmed by 1 base and V by 4 bases; bases with no gene match: 3.

The chain recombines TRBV10-3 with TRBJ2-7; D remains ambiguous. V was clipped by 5 bases and J by 1 base, with 6 bases between them. The CDR3 loop spans 12 amino acids. Germline V lookup: CDR1 ENHRY, CDR2 SYGVKD. In DNA form, the CDR3 reads TGTGCCATCAGTTCTCTTTCCTACGAGCAGTACTTC. It is translated as CAISSLSYEQYF.

The rearrangement joins TRBV29-1 to TRBJ1-2; D not certain. The CDR3 is 15 amino acids. The germline gives CDR1 SQVTM, CDR2 ANQGSEA. The V end lost 4 bases, the J end lost 2 bases, and 17 bases lay between the germline ends. This CDR3 is CSVVSSTALNYGYTF. CDR3 sequence (DNA): TGCAGCGTTGTAAGTAGCACCGCTCTGAACTATGGCTACACCTTC.

The J gene is TRBJ2-7, the V gene TRBV2; D is perhaps TRBD2 (5 bases). The CDR3 covers 13 residues. In germline, CDR1 is SNHLY, CDR2 FYNNEI. V was trimmed by 8 bases and J by 3 bases, leaving 14 bases between them. For the CDR3, the DNA is TGTGCCAGCGCGAGGGCATCTGGCTACGAGCAGTACTTC. Translating it yields CASARASGYEQYF.